The rows below give T cell receptor beta chains drawn from one sample of a study of cytomegalovirus exposure and HLA in healthy donors. Sequencing used immunoSEQ multiplex PCR; TCRdb keeps in-frame clones, though not all of them. The sample has over 120,000 clones; roughly 70% are singletons. The specimen was PBMCs. The receptor source for this set is a man aged 30 to 39 in good health and CMV-seronegative. Each CDR3 is given with its conserved first and last residue. A D gene is named only where the DNA matches it firmly. Rows give clone size only sometimes, using once, few, many, or a class for an expanded clone.

j_gene	abundance	d_gene	v_gene	CDR3nt	CDR3aa
TRBJ2-7	few	NA	TRBV7-9	TGTGCCAGCAGCTTACCCCAGGGGCCTATTGCCGAGCAGTACTTC	CASSLPQGPIAEQYF
TRBJ1-5	NA	NA	TRBV15	TGTGCCACCAGCACTTTGGAGGTGGATCAGCCCCAGCATTTT	CATSTLEVDQPQHF
TRBJ2-1	few	TRBD2	TRBV11-3	TGTGCCAGCAGCTTAGAGCGGGAGAGAAATAATGAGCAGTTCTTC	CASSLERERNNEQFF
TRBJ1-1	NA	TRBD1	TRBV29-1	TGCAGCGTTGAAGGATTACAGGGGGTAAACACTGAAGCTTTCTTT	CSVEGLQGVNTEAFF
TRBJ2-7	NA	NA	TRBV4-1	TGCGCCAGCAGCCCACGAGGGATCTCCTCCTACGAGCAGTACTTC	CASSPRGISSYEQYF
TRBJ1-2	NA	TRBD1	TRBV15	TGTGCCACCAGCCGCTGGGACAGGAATTCCTATGGCTACACCTTC	CATSRWDRNSYGYTF
TRBJ1-3	NA	NA	TRBV30	TGTGCCTGGACAGCTGGAAACACCATATATTTT	CAWTAGNTIYF
TRBJ2-7	NA	TRBD2	TRBV19	TGTGCCAGTAGTACGGGACTAGCGAGTACTGAGCAGTACTTC	CASSTGLASTEQYF
TRBJ2-5	NA	TRBD2	TRBV9	TGTGCCAGCAGCGTGGGTCCAGCGGGGAACAGCCAAGAGACCCAGTACTTC	CASSVGPAGNSQETQYF
TRBJ2-1	NA	TRBD1	TRBV6-6	TGTGCCAGCAGCACCGGGACAGCCTACAATGAGCAGTTCTTC	CASSTGTAYNEQFF
TRBJ2-3	NA	TRBD1	TRBV5-4	TGTGCCAGCAAGCGGGTAGGGGACAGGGGGCCCCCAGATACGCAGTATTTT	CASKRVGDRGPPDTQYF
TRBJ2-5	NA	NA	TRBV28	TGTGCCAGCAGAAGTGGAACGGGAGCCTCGGAGACCCAGTACTTC	CASRSGTGASETQYF
TRBJ2-1	few	NA	TRBV19	TGTGCCGGTGGGGACATCAATGAGCAGTTCTTC	CAGGDINEQFF
TRBJ2-5	NA	TRBD1	TRBV10-3	TGTGCCATCAGTGAAATGGACAGGTCCCAAGAGACCCAGTACTTC	CAISEMDRSQETQYF
TRBJ1-5	NA	TRBD1	TRBV28	TGTGCCAGCAGTTTAACCTACAGGGGGAATCAGCCCCAGCATTTT	CASSLTYRGNQPQHF
TRBJ1-1	NA	NA	TRBV30	TGTGCCTGGAATAAGGGGGTGAACACTGAAGCTTTCTTT	CAWNKGVNTEAFF
TRBJ2-1	NA	TRBD1	TRBV14	TGTGCCAGCAGCCAAAGCCCCGGGACAGGGGATCGAAATGAGCAGTTCTTC	CASSQSPGTGDRNEQFF
TRBJ2-1	NA	NA	TRBV9	TGTGCCAGCACACGAAACGTCCTACTGAGCTCCTACAATGAGCAGTTCTTC	CASTRNVLLSSYNEQFF
TRBJ2-7	NA	TRBD1	TRBV2	TGTGCCAGCAGTGTCTACTCACAACAGGGGAAGAGCTCCTACGAGCAGTACTTC	CASSVYSQQGKSSYEQYF
TRBJ2-2	NA	TRBD2	TRBV4-2	TGTGCCAGCAGCCAAGATCAGGGTGAGGGAGCGGGAGCTGGAAACACCGGGGAGCTGTTTTTT	CASSQDQGEGAGAGNTGELFF
TRBJ1-4	NA	NA	TRBV6-1	TGTGCCAGCAGTGAGTCAGTGGGAGTCTTACTGAATGAAAAACTGTTTTTT	CASSESVGVLLNEKLFF
TRBJ2-2	NA	TRBD2	TRBV11-2	TGTGCCAGCAGCACTACTAGCGGGGCCACCGGGGAGCTGTTTTTT	CASSTTSGATGELFF
TRBJ1-1	NA	NA	TRBV18	TGTGCCAGCTCGAAAGCAGGGTTGAACACTGAAGCTTTCTTT	CASSKAGLNTEAFF
TRBJ1-5	NA	NA	TRBV21-1	TGTGCCAGCAGCAAAGGGAGGGAACAGCCCCAGCATTTT	CASSKGREQPQHF